This T cell receptor (beta chain) was captured by sequencing in a study of CD8+ T cells in alopecia areata. Points from the study as a whole: Scalp repertoires also include resident alphabeta T cells from normal skin. Tofacitinib did not eliminate many expanded lesional clones from scalp or blood. Especially in alopecia totalis/universalis, lesional scalp showed greater clonality than normal scalp did.

The CDR3 is made up of 16 amino acids. V shed 2 bases and J shed 6 bases, with 17 bases lying between them. From germline, CDR1 is SGDLS and CDR2 YYNGEE. cDNA reverse transcribed from extracted RNA served as the sequencing template. Only in-frame clones appear in the TCRdb table, and some are missing; sequencing was by immunoSEQ multiplex PCR. This repertoire shows around 190,000 clones, less than 65% found once; its top ten account for 0.85% to 1.3%. The treatment: oral pan-JAK inhibitor, 5-10 mg twice daily. The study team obtained lesional scalp punch biopsies and peripheral blood from alopecia areata patients. As concerns this clone: What it binds is not known.

V usage is TRBV9 and J usage is TRBJ2-2; D is perhaps TRBD1 or TRBD2 (6 bases each). This clonotype originated in a human donor with alopecia areata. The sample in question was CD4+ T cells sorted from blood, obtained at week 24, from a patient treated with tofacitinib. CDR3 region: CASSVTGAYIPGELFF. DNA for the CDR3: TGTGCCAGCAGCGTGACGGGGGCCTACATCCCCGGGGAGCTGTTTTTT.